This is a list of T cell receptor beta chains from one sample in a study of shared clonotypes between healthy human individuals. Assay: immunoSEQ multiplex PCR; the TCRdb copy retains only in-frame clones and omits some. Among about 1 million clones, about 74% were seen once, and the ten largest hold about 1.5%. The source material was memory CD4+ T cells sorted from blood. The receptors come from a young man in good health. The CDR3 runs from the conserved cysteine through the conserved F or W. D genes are given only for firm matches. Clone sizes are given selectively: once, few, many, or a class where the clone is expanded.

abundance	j_gene	d_gene	v_gene	CDR3aa	CDR3nt
.	TRBJ2-1	.	TRBV6-1	CASSANPPIVQGYNEQFF	TGTGCCAGCAGTGCAAATCCCCCTATAGTGCAAGGTTACAATGAGCAGTTCTTC
few	TRBJ2-1	.	TRBV29-1	CSVVIYNEQFF	TGCAGCGTTGTTATCTACAATGAGCAGTTCTTC
.	TRBJ2-2	TRBD1	TRBV6-5	CASRRGGLSTGELFF	TGTGCCAGCAGGCGAGGGGGCCTCTCCACCGGGGAGCTGTTTTTT
.	TRBJ2-7	.	TRBV21-1	CASSNGGSGGSSYEQYF	TGTGCCAGCAGCAACGGTGGATCGGGCGGAAGCTCCTACGAGCAGTACTTC
.	TRBJ2-5	.	TRBV5-5	CASSLDLANPQETQYF	TGTGCCAGCAGCTTGGATTTAGCTAACCCACAAGAGACCCAGTACTTC
.	TRBJ1-2	TRBD1	TRBV4-3	CASSQGQGQGYTF	TGCGCCAGCAGCCAAGGACAGGGCCAAGGCTACACCTTC
.	TRBJ1-1	.	TRBV28	CAGSFNQGGYRNTEAFF	TGTGCCGGCAGTTTCAACCAAGGGGGGTACAGGAACACTGAAGCTTTCTTT
.	TRBJ2-1	.	TRBV4-1	CASSQDLIGGGRQFF	TGCGCCAGCAGCCAAGATTTAATTGGGGGAGGACGGCAGTTCTTC
.	TRBJ2-7	.	TRBV5-6	CASKKGLHEQYF	TGTGCCAGCAAAAAAGGGCTGCACGAGCAGTACTTC
.	TRBJ2-1	TRBD2	TRBV10-1	CASSPWGSGSPSEQFF	TGCGCCAGCAGCCCCTGGGGTAGCGGGAGCCCTAGTGAGCAGTTCTTC
.	TRBJ2-7	.	TRBV18	CASSPWATNSYEQYF	TGTGCCAGCTCACCATGGGCTACGAACTCCTACGAGCAGTACTTC
.	TRBJ2-5	.	TRBV2	CASSEVDRSETQYF	TGTGCCAGCAGTGAAGTCGACCGGTCGGAGACCCAGTACTTC
.	TRBJ1-2	.	TRBV7-9	CASSLDGDAGGYTF	TGTGCCAGCAGCTTAGATGGGGACGCGGGTGGCTACACCTTC
.	TRBJ2-7	TRBD1	TRBV28	CASSPVDRDYEQYF	TGTGCCAGCAGTCCGGTGGACAGGGACTACGAGCAGTACTTC
.	TRBJ1-5	.	TRBV27	CASSFGRNSNQPQHF	TGTGCCAGCAGTTTCGGGCGGAATAGCAATCAGCCCCAGCATTTT
few	TRBJ1-6	.	TRBV5-1	CASSLRLGDNSPLHF	TGCGCCAGCAGCTTGCGTCTGGGGGATAATTCACCCCTCCACTTT
.	TRBJ2-2	TRBD1	TRBV5-6	CASSPADRGTGELFF	TGTGCCAGCAGCCCCGCGGACAGGGGTACCGGGGAGCTGTTTTTT
.	TRBJ2-1	.	TRBV7-2	CASSLVGGNYNEQFF	TGTGCCAGCAGCTTAGTAGGTGGAAACTACAATGAGCAGTTCTTC
.	TRBJ2-4	TRBD1	TRBV5-4	CASSLDRTGGHDF	TGTGCCAGCAGCTTGGATCGGACAGGGGGCCATGACTTC
.	TRBJ2-1	.	TRBV30	CAWTGTIYNEQFF	TGTGCCTGGACGGGAACAATATACAATGAGCAGTTCTTC
.	TRBJ1-2	.	TRBV6-5	CASRMRGGYTF	TGTGCCAGCAGAATGCGGGGTGGCTACACCTTC
.	TRBJ1-2	.	TRBV6-6	CASSRGYGYTF	TGTGCCAGCAGTAGGGGCTATGGCTACACCTTC
.	TRBJ2-2	TRBD2	TRBV5-1	CASSLDLAGSLTGELFF	TGCGCCAGCAGCTTGGACCTAGCGGGGAGTCTCACCGGGGAGCTGTTTTTT
few	TRBJ1-1	.	TRBV7-9	CASSLDWDTEAFF	TGTGCCAGCAGCTTGGATTGGGACACTGAAGCTTTCTTT
.	TRBJ2-3	TRBD2	TRBV2	CASRKLAGGEDTQYF	TGTGCCAGCAGGAAACTAGCGGGGGGTGAAGATACGCAGTATTTT
few	TRBJ1-1	.	TRBV10-3	CAISSPTAGNTEAFF	TGTGCCATCAGCTCCCCTACGGCGGGTAACACTGAAGCTTTCTTT
many	TRBJ2-1	.	TRBV18	CASSPHLAGEQFF	TGTGCCAGCTCACCACACCTAGCCGGTGAGCAGTTCTTC
.	TRBJ2-7	.	TRBV30	CVKPAETYEQYF	TGTGTCAAACCGGCGGAGACCTACGAGCAGTACTTC
.	TRBJ1-2	TRBD1	TRBV5-8	CASSVTGGYGYTF	TGTGCCAGCAGCGTAACAGGGGGGTATGGCTACACCTTC
.	TRBJ1-6	.	TRBV30	CAWRFWGVEYNSPLHF	TGTGCCTGGAGATTCTGGGGGGTGGAGTATAATTCACCCCTCCACTTT
.	TRBJ1-1	.	TRBV7-9	CASIPPRARGATEAFF	TGTGCCAGCATCCCCCCTCGGGCCAGGGGAGCCACTGAAGCTTTCTTT
.	TRBJ2-7	.	TRBV6-5	CASAGTSSSYEQYF	TGTGCCAGCGCTGGGACTTCGAGCTCCTACGAGCAGTACTTC
.	TRBJ1-6	.	TRBV4-1	CASSQKPPDTEYNSPLHF	TGCGCCAGCAGCCAGAAGCCCCCGGACACAGAGTATAATTCACCCCTCCACTTT
few	TRBJ2-1	TRBD1	TRBV5-1	CASSRRTGGVRGDEQFF	TGCGCCAGCAGTAGAAGGACAGGGGGCGTCAGAGGTGATGAGCAGTTCTTC
.	TRBJ2-5	TRBD2	TRBV11-2	CASSLAAGVRKTQYF	TGTGCCAGCAGCTTAGCAGCGGGAGTTAGGAAGACCCAGTACTTC
.	TRBJ2-3	.	TRBV4-1	CASSPAPGPTDTQYF	TGCGCCAGCAGCCCTGCTCCCGGACCGACAGATACGCAGTATTTT
once	TRBJ2-7	TRBD1	TRBV11-1	CASSLDLPTGTGATYEQYF	TGTGCCAGCAGCTTAGACCTCCCCACTGGGACAGGAGCAACCTACGAGCAGTACTTC
.	TRBJ1-5	TRBD1	TRBV7-2	CASSLAPQGVGNQPQHF	TGTGCCAGCAGCTTAGCTCCGCAGGGGGTAGGCAATCAGCCCCAGCATTTT
.	TRBJ2-3	TRBD2	TRBV19	CASSISSLAGVGADTQYF	TGTGCCAGTAGTATTAGTTCTTTGGCGGGAGTTGGGGCAGATACGCAGTATTTT
few	TRBJ2-5	.	TRBV5-1	CASSLEVLTGRKETQYF	TGCGCCAGCAGCTTGGAGGTCTTAACAGGCAGGAAAGAGACCCAGTACTTC
.	TRBJ2-3	.	TRBV7-8	CASSLERWFLTDTQYF	TGTGCCAGCAGCTTAGAGAGGTGGTTTTTGACAGATACGCAGTATTTT